This TCR beta chain comes out of a study of Ad26.COV2.S vaccination and SARS-CoV-2 variants. Points on this clone: The antigen is not known.

CDR1 LNHDA and CDR2 SQIVND come from the germline V gene (reference sequence). This CDR3 is 15 amino acids long. The V end lost 3 bases, the J end lost 4 bases, and 13 bases lay between the germline ends. Sequencing was performed with immunoSEQ multiplex PCR; in TCRdb, only in-frame clones are kept and a portion is missing. Among under 500,000 clones listed, approximately 90% were seen once. Treatment: some 19 received Ad26.COV2.S at low or high dose, single or two shots; 5 received placebo; per-sample allocation not given. Day 63 following the first vaccine or placebo injection was when the samples were taken. Notes on the study in general: Substantial breadth was reportedly displayed by spike-specific CD8+ and CD4+ T cell responses after vaccination.

The source of this sequence is a person aged 18-60 years who received the Ad26.COV2.S COVID-19 vaccine or a placebo. Source: peripheral blood, taken in a trial of Ad26.COV2.S vaccine versus placebo. This chain joins TRBV19 and TRBJ1-5; D unclear. The CDR3 sequence is CASSMDIVGNQPQHF. DNA of the CDR3: TGTGCCAGTAGTATGGATATCGTGGGGAATCAGCCCCAGCATTTT.